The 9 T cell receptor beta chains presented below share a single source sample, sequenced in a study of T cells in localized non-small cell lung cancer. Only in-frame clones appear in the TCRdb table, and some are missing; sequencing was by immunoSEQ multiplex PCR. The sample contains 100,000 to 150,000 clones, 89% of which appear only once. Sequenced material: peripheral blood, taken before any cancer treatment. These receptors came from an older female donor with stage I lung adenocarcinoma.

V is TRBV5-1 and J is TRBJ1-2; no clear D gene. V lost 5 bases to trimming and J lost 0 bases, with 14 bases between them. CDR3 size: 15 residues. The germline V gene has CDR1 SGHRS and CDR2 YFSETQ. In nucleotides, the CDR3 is TGCGCCAGCAGGCAGCTCGACGCCTCTAACTATGGCTACACCTTC. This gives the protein CASRQLDASNYGYTF.

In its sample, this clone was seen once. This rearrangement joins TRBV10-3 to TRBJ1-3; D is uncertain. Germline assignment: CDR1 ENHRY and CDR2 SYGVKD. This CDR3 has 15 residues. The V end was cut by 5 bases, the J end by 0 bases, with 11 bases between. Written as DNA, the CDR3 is TGTGCCATCAGTCTAGGACGTCCCTCTGGAAACACCATATATTTT. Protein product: CAISLGRPSGNTIYF.

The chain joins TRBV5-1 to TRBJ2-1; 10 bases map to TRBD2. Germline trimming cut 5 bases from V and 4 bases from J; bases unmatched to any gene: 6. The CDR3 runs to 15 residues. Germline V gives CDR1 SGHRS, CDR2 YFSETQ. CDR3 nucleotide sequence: TGCGCCAGCAGATATCTAGCGGGGGAATACAATGAGCAGTTCTTC. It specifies CASRYLAGEYNEQFF.

The CDR3 loop reads CASSIVGTRKYNEQFF. CDR3 DNA: TGTGCCAGTAGTATAGTTGGGACTAGAAAATACAATGAGCAGTTCTTC. The chain links TRBV19 to TRBJ2-1; 8 positions match TRBD2. The CDR3 runs 16 residues. CDR1 is LNHDA, CDR2 SQIVND, per germline (reference sequence). Losses at the gene ends were 1 base for V and 4 bases for J; bases not matched to a gene: 6.

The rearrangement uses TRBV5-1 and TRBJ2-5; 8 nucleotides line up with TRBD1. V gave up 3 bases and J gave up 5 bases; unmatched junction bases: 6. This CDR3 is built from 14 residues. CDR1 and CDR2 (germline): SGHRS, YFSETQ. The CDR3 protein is CASSWTGPEETQYF. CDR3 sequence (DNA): TGCGCCAGCAGCTGGACAGGGCCGGAGGAGACCCAGTACTTC.

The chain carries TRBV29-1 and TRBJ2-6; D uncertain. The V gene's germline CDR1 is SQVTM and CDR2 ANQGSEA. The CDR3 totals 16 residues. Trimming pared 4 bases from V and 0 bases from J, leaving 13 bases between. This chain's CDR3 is CSVGHSPGSGANVLTF. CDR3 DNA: TGCAGCGTTGGACACTCTCCGGGCTCTGGGGCCAACGTCCTGACTTTC.

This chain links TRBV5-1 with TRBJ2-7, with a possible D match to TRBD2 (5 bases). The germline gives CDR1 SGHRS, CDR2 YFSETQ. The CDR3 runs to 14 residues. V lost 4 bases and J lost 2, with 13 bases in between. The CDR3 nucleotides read TGCGCCAGCAGCCAAGAAACTAGTACCTACGAGCAGTACTTC. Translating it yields CASSQETSTYEQYF.

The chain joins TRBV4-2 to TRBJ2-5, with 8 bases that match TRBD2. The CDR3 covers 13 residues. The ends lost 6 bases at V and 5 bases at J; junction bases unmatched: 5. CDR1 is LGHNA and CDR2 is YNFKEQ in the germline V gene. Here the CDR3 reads CASRSPGGETQYF. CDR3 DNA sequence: TGTGCCAGCAGATCCCCGGGAGGGGAGACCCAGTACTTC.

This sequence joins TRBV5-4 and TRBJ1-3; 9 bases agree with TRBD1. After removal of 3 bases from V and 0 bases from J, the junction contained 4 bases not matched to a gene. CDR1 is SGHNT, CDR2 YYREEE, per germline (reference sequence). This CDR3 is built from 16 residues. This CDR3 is CASSWGQGSSGNTIYF. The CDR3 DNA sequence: TGTGCCAGCAGCTGGGGACAGGGAAGCTCTGGAAACACCATATATTTT.